This TCR beta chain was found in a study of prognosis after radiotherapy for stage I lung cancer. Looking at the study overall: Patients were enrolled between April 2018 and 2019 (all with stage I non-small cell lung cancer).

This clonotype was seen a single time. TCR beta CDR3 was amplified from genomic DNA by two-round multiplex PCR. Round-one PCR had primers specific to each TRBV and TRBJ gene. TCRdb passed the multiplex PCR reads through MiXCR, listing each CDR3 protein once. The sample holds about 12,000 distinct CDR3 sequences; 54% are singletons and the top ten take roughly 19%. J lost 5 bases, V lost 0 bases, and 4 bases had no gene match. The CDR3 loop spans 15 amino acids. The germline gives CDR1 SGHNT, CDR2 YENEEA. Other malignancies, prior chemotherapy and prior radiotherapy were absent in all patients, each of whom was node-negative on CT and PET/CT.

The chain recombines TRBV11-3 with TRBJ2-1, with 7 bases matching TRBD2. This TCR was sampled from a donor aged 50 or older with non-small cell lung cancer. The material sequenced was PBMCs, taken before or after stereotactic body radiation therapy (not recorded which). CDR3 residues: CASSLEAGPHNEQFF. Written as DNA, the CDR3 is TGTGCCAGCAGCTTAGAAGCGGGACCCCACAATGAGCAGTTCTTC.